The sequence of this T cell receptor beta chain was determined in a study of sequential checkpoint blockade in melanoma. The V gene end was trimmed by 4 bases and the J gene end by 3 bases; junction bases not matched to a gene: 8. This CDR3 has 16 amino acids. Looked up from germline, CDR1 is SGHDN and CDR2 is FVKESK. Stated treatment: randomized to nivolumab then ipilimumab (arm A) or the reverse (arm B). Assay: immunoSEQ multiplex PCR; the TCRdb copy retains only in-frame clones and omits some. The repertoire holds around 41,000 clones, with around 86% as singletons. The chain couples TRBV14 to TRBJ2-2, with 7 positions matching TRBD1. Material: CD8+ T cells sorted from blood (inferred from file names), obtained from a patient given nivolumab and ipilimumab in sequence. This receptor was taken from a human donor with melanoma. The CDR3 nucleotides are TGTGCCAGCAGCCTGCCCGGGACAGTAGACACCGGGGAGCTGTTTTTT. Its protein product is CASSLPGTVDTGELFF.